Below, 8 T cell receptor beta chains from the same sample are listed, as sequenced in a study of graft-versus-host responses after intestinal transplantation. Which antigens these TCRs recognize remains unknown. The protocol was immunoSEQ multiplex PCR, while the TCRdb copy is restricted to in-frame clones and leaves out a portion. This table has over 65,000 clones, around 91% appearing once. The starting material was unstimulated CD4+ T cells sorted from spleen or lymph node cells, obtained before intestinal transplant. The source of these receptors is a human donor who received an intestinal transplant.

The rearrangement uses TRBV5-1 and TRBJ2-5, with D possibly matching TRBD2 (6 bases). The CDR3 is 14 residues long. Germline assignment: CDR1 SGHRS and CDR2 YFSETQ. Between the trimmed V and J ends, which lost 0 bases and 3 bases, there was a span of 9 bases. This chain's CDR3 is CASSLAGGEETQYF. In DNA form, the CDR3 reads TGCGCCAGCAGCTTGGCCGGAGGGGAAGAGACCCAGTACTTC.

The chain joins TRBV11-2 to TRBJ2-3; 11 bases map to TRBD2. The CDR3 totals 16 residues. In germline, CDR1 is SGHAT, CDR2 FQNNGV. The V and J ends lost 2 bases and 6 bases, in that order; junction bases with no gene match: 7. CDR3 region: CASSLFTSGGMDTQYF. Written as DNA, the CDR3 is TGTGCCAGCAGCTTATTCACTAGCGGGGGCATGGATACGCAGTATTTT.

The chain couples TRBV27 to TRBJ2-1; D is undetermined. Germline V CDR1 and CDR2: MNHEY, SMNVEV (reference sequence). The CDR3 length is 16 residues. V lost 6 bases, J lost 3 bases, and 18 bases lay in between. The CDR3 here is CASRPLKRSHYNEQFF. CDR3 nucleotides: TGTGCCAGCAGACCCTTAAAACGGTCCCACTACAATGAGCAGTTCTTC.

The chain is built from TRBV9 and TRBJ1-1, with D hard to call. Germline V CDR1 and CDR2: SGDLS, YYNGEE. Deletions cut 1 base from V and 3 bases from J, with 7 bases between. The CDR3 runs 13 residues. Written as DNA, the CDR3 is TGTGCCAGCAGCGTAAGGGAGGACACTGAAGCTTTCTTT. It is translated as CASSVREDTEAFF.

The V gene is TRBV12-5, the J gene TRBJ2-5; TRBD1 matches 12 bases. Germline V gives CDR1 LGHNT, CDR2 FRNRAP. This CDR3 spans 14 amino acids. With V trimmed by 6 bases and J by 5 bases, 4 bases remained unmatched. CDR3: CASGGTGGIETQYF. The CDR3 DNA follows: TGTGCTAGTGGCGGGACAGGGGGCATTGAGACCCAGTACTTC. The full variable domain, with the rest looked up from reference TRBV12-5 and TRBJ2-5, is DARVTQTPRHKVTEMGQEVTMRCQPILGHNTVFWYRQTMMQGLELLAYFRNRAPLDDSGMPKDRFSAEMPDATLATLKIQPSEPRDSAVYFCASGGTGGIETQYFGPGTRLLVL.

The chain combines TRBV5-5 with TRBJ2-2, with TRBD1 matching over 7 bases. J was trimmed by 0 bases and V by 4 bases; bases with no gene match: 9. This CDR3 is built from 17 residues. CDR1 and CDR2 (germline): SGHKS, YYEKEE (reference sequence). The CDR3 nucleotides read TGTGCCAGCAGCCGGGACAGTTTCTCTACGAACACCGGGGAGCTGTTTTTT. Translated, it gives CASSRDSFSTNTGELFF.

V usage is TRBV19 and J usage is TRBJ1-5; TRBD1 matches at 7 bases. CDR3 size: 15 residues. Germline CDR1 and CDR2: LNHDA and SQIVND (reference sequence). V dropped 7 bases and J dropped 5; count of bases not matched to a gene: 11. Here the CDR3 DNA reads TGTGCCAGTACCCACAGGGGCCGCTTTCATCAGCCCCAGCATTTT. This sequence encodes CASTHRGRFHQPQHF.

This chain connects TRBV4-3 to TRBJ1-2; a possible D gene is TRBD1 (6 bases). This CDR3 is 17 amino acids long. CDR1 and CDR2 (germline): LGHNA, YSLEER. V dropped 0 bases and J dropped 4 bases, with 18 bases sitting between them. The CDR3 DNA sequence: TGCGCCAGCAGCCAAGACCCGTTTCAGGGGCTTAGCTATGGCTACACCTTC. Protein sequence: CASSQDPFQGLSYGYTF.